This T cell receptor beta chain was identified during a study of shared clonotypes between healthy human individuals. The method was immunoSEQ multiplex PCR; TCRdb's version includes in-frame clones alone and lacks a portion of them. The sample contains about 2 million clones, roughly 94% of which appear only once. In this sample, this clone turned up once. The CDR3 has 13 amino acids. The trim removed 4 bases at V and 4 bases at J, leaving 2 bases unmatched. The germline V gene encodes CDR1 SGHRS and CDR2 YFSETQ. The receptor was derived from a man younger than 35 in good health. Sequencing input: naive CD4+ T cells sorted from blood. The subset: CD45RA+ positively selected. The J gene is TRBJ2-5, the V gene TRBV5-1; 9 bases are shared with TRBD1. The CDR3 here is CASSRQGGETQYF. The CDR3 DNA reads as TGCGCCAGCAGCCGACAGGGGGGAGAGACCCAGTACTTC.